This TCR beta chain was captured in a study of blood T cells in healthy people across ages. Background on the study: Per every two T cells, about one barcoded beta molecule was captured by template switching. Notes on the study in general: Total diversity from one million sequenced T cells was likely underestimated.

A second PCR of roughly 7 to 11 cycles used a sample-barcoded 5' primer and a J-beta primer mix. TCRdb re-analysed the 5' RACE reads in MiXCR, keeping a single row per CDR3 protein. Of about 680,000 distinct CDR3 sequences in the sample, approximately 49% are singletons; the top ten hold around 32%. This clonotype came up many times. Its specificity is unknown. The CDR3 extends over 15 amino acids. CDR1 LNHDA and CDR2 SQIVND come from the germline V gene (reference sequence). J was trimmed by 3 bases and V by 6 bases; bases with no gene match: 10. The TCR comes from a woman aged 55-70 years in good health. V is TRBV19 and J is TRBJ2-7; TRBD1 aligns across 8 bases. The sample taken for sequencing was blood. The DNA of the CDR3 is TGTGCCAGTAGAGCCTTCACGGGACAGGTCTACGAGCAGTACTTC. Protein product: CASRAFTGQVYEQYF.